Below are 17 T cell receptor beta chains sequenced from a single sample in a study of blood T cell repertoires in COVID-19 (dated by TCRdb to 2020 to 2021). Libraries were made using the immunoSEQ multiplex PCR assay. As stored in TCRdb, this immuneACCESS dataset retains in-frame rearrangements with V and J assigned. A fraction of the clones does not appear; measured against another copy, unresolved V genes explain less than half of the discrepancy, and the remainder lacks a known reason. The sample table shows 16,000 or so clones, and 70% to 90% are seen once. The leading ten clones occupy around 13% of the sample. The sequencing input was peripheral blood. The receptors stem from a human donor in a cohort sampled during active COVID-19.

This chain uses TRBV5-6 with TRBJ1-5; weak D call: TRBD1 (6 bases). V was cut by 4 bases and J by 4 bases, with 15 bases left in between. Germline CDR1 SGHDT, CDR2 YYEEEE. CDR3 size: 15 residues. CDR3 sequence reads: CASSAQGLRNQPQHF. CDR3 coding DNA: TGTGCCAGCAGCGCACAGGGCCTACGGAATCAGCCCCAGCATTTT.

The chain carries TRBV6-6 and TRBJ1-6, with 7 bases lining up with TRBD1. Germline loops: CDR1 MNHNY, CDR2 SVGAGI (reference sequence). CDR3 size: 16 residues. Losses at the gene ends were 2 bases for V and 9 bases for J; bases not matched to a gene: 10. The DNA of the CDR3 is TGTGCCAGCAGTTACCTAGAGACAGGGCTTTCTTCACCCCTCCACTTT. It is translated as CASSYLETGLSSPLHF.

The rearrangement uses TRBV6-5 and TRBJ2-1, with 10 bases that match TRBD1. Germline CDR1 and CDR2: MNHEY and SVGAGI. This CDR3 spans 14 amino acids. V shed 6 bases, J shed 7 bases, and the junction held 6 bases outside the gene matches. CDR3 coding DNA: TGTGCCAGCAGCCAAGACAGGGGGCGGAATGAGCAGTTCTTC. Its translation: CASSQDRGRNEQFF.

The chain links TRBV6-1 to TRBJ2-7; 8 bases fit TRBD2. The CDR3 has 14 amino acids. The V and J ends lost 2 bases and 3 bases, in that order; junction bases with no gene match: 3. Germline assignment: CDR1 MNHNS and CDR2 SASEGT. CDR3 DNA sequence: TGTGCCAGCAGTGAAAAGGGACTAGGCTACGAGCAGTACTTC. It is translated as CASSEKGLGYEQYF.

The V gene is TRBV7-6, the J gene TRBJ1-6; D unresolved. CDR1 and CDR2 from the germline V gene are SGHVS and FNYEAQ. The CDR3 spans 16 residues. The V and J ends lost 0 bases and 0 bases respectively, with 6 bases between them. The CDR3 here is CASSLARDSYNSPLHF. The CDR3 DNA reads as TGTGCCAGCAGCTTAGCGCGGGACTCCTATAATTCACCCCTCCACTTT. The variable domain in full, completed from reference TRBV7-6 and TRBJ1-6, reads GAGVSQSPRYKVTKRGQDVALRCDPISGHVSLYWYRQALGQGPEFLTYFNYEAQQDKSGLPNDRFSAERPEGSISTLTIQRTEQRDSAMYRCASSLARDSYNSPLHFGNGTRLTVT.

The table lists this clone with a few counts. The chain links TRBV4-3 to TRBJ2-7; 11 nucleotides match TRBD2. Germline CDR1 LGHNA, CDR2 YSLEER. V dropped 4 bases and J dropped 2; count of bases not matched to a gene: 16. CDR3 length equals 19 residues. DNA of the CDR3: TGCGCCAGCAGCCGAACCATTAGCGGGGGGGCGGTTAGCGCCTACGAGCAGTACTTC. It codes for CASSRTISGGAVSAYEQYF.

This clone was detected once. DNA of the CDR3: TGCGCCAGCAACAAACTAGCGGGGGCTACAGATACGCAGTATTTT. Translation: CASNKLAGATDTQYF. The chain combines TRBV5-1 with TRBJ2-3; 11 bases are shared with TRBD2. Germline trimming cut 6 bases from V and 3 bases from J; bases unmatched to any gene: 6. The CDR3 runs to 15 residues. Germline assignment: CDR1 SGHRS and CDR2 YFSETQ.

The rearrangement links TRBV9 to TRBJ2-6; 12 positions agree with TRBD1. Trimming removed 5 bases from V and 0 bases from J; junction bases left unmatched: 12. Germline V gene lookup returns CDR1 SGDLS and CDR2 YYNGEE. The CDR3 is 20 residues long. CDR3 bases: TGTGCCAGCAGTCGAGAGGGGACAGGGGGCGAGGGCTCTGGGGCCAACGTCCTGACTTTC. It specifies CASSREGTGGEGSGANVLTF.

The chain is built from TRBV7-2 and TRBJ2-2; no reliable D call. CDR1 SGHTA and CDR2 FQGNSA come from the germline V gene. This CDR3 has 14 residues. Trimming left V 4 bases short and J 1 base short, with 7 bases between. CDR3 region: CASSSTRNTGELFF. The CDR3, as DNA: TGTGCCAGCAGCTCGACACGGAACACCGGGGAGCTGTTTTTT.

The V gene is TRBV6-5, the J gene TRBJ2-1; 10 nucleotides match TRBD1. The V and J ends lost 6 bases and 12 bases, in that order; junction bases with no gene match: 8. In germline, CDR1 is MNHEY, CDR2 SVGAGI. The CDR3 extends over 13 amino acids. The CDR3 sequence: CASSRDRGGAQFF. CDR3 sequence (DNA): TGTGCCAGCAGCCGGGACAGGGGTGGGGCGCAGTTCTTC.

The chain carries TRBV5-8 and TRBJ2-7; tentatively, D is TRBD2 (5 bases). Germline assignment: CDR1 SGHTS and CDR2 YDEGEE. The CDR3 has 14 residues. Trimming removed 3 bases at V and 1 base at J, with 11 bases between. Here the CDR3 reads CASSYGVLSYEQYF. CDR3 bases: TGTGCCAGCAGCTACGGGGTGTTGTCCTACGAGCAGTACTTC.

The chain has TRBV15 and TRBJ2-1; D gene unclear. The CDR3 loop spans 15 amino acids. Germline V gives CDR1 LNHNV, CDR2 YYDKDF (reference sequence). V was shortened by 0 bases and J by 10 bases, with 16 bases between the two germline ends. CDR3 nucleotides: TGTGCCACCAGCAGAGATAGTTCTAATAGAAAAGAGCAGTTCTTC. It translates to CATSRDSSNRKEQFF.

The V gene is TRBV7-2, the J gene TRBJ1-3, with D possibly matching TRBD1 (5 bases). The length of the CDR3 is 15 residues. The V end lost 5 bases, the J end lost 0 bases, and 11 bases lay between the germline ends. Germline V CDR1 and CDR2: SGHTA, FQGNSA. CDR3 DNA sequence: TGTGCCAGCAGCCGGCGGGGGAACTCTGGAAACACCATATATTTT. Amino acids: CASSRRGNSGNTIYF.

The chain carries TRBV14 and TRBJ2-3; TRBD2 agrees at 10 bases. The V and J ends lost 4 bases and 6 bases, in that order; junction bases with no gene match: 10. The CDR3 sequence is 16 residues long. Per germline, CDR1 SGHDN and CDR2 FVKESK. The CDR3 DNA is TGTGCCAGCAGCCTCGTAGCGGGGGGACTTGGGGATACGCAGTATTTT. Encoded protein: CASSLVAGGLGDTQYF. The full variable domain, completed using reference TRBV14 and TRBJ2-3, is EAGVTQFPSHSVIEKGQTVTLRCDPISGHDNLYWYRRVMGKEIKFLLHFVKESKQDESGMPNNRFLAERTGGTYSTLKVQPAELEDSGVYFCASSLVAGGLGDTQYFGPGTRLTVL.

The chain employs TRBV24-1 and TRBJ2-7, with 7 bases aligning to TRBD1. CDR1 is KGHDR, CDR2 SFDVKD, per germline. V shed 7 bases and J 4 bases; nucleotides not matched to a gene: 9. CDR3 length equals 14 residues. The CDR3 sequence: CATRSTGPTYEQYF. CDR3 nucleotides: TGTGCCACCAGGTCGACAGGGCCGACGTACGAGCAGTACTTC.

This clone occurred once. The chain couples TRBV6-5 to TRBJ2-1; D not certain. Trimming left V 2 bases short and J 0 bases short, with 11 bases between. CDR1 is MNHEY, CDR2 SVGAGI, per germline. There are 16 residues in the CDR3. In DNA, the CDR3 is TGTGCCAGCAGTTACGGAAGGCGAGGCTCCTACAATGAGCAGTTCTTC. This sequence encodes CASSYGRRGSYNEQFF.

The rearrangement uses TRBV29-1 and TRBJ2-7; the match to TRBD2 covers 7 bases. After removal of 5 bases from V and 2 bases from J, the junction contained 3 bases not matched to a gene. Germline CDR1 is SQVTM and CDR2 is ANQGSEA. This CDR3 region has 12 residues. The CDR3 region is CSVYSGPYEQYF. The CDR3 DNA sequence: TGCAGCGTTTATAGCGGGCCCTACGAGCAGTACTTC.